Below are 13 T cell receptor beta chains sequenced from a single sample in a study of PD-1 blockade in classical Hodgkin lymphoma. TCRdb's copy holds only in-frame clones and misses some; the assay was immunoSEQ multiplex PCR. The data hold about 43,000 clones, with approximately 72% observed a single time. Every patient was affected by relapse after autologous stem cell transplantation, while exposure to brentuximab vedotin was not uniform. The sequences come from peripheral blood mononuclear cells (PBMCs), collected before the second cycle of nivolumab. The source of these receptors is a human donor with classical Hodgkin lymphoma.

In its sample, this clone ranks as medium-sized. The V call is TRBV7-9, the J call TRBJ1-3, with 8 bases fitting TRBD1. The CDR3 length is 17 residues. V dropped 6 bases and J dropped 0; count of bases not matched to a gene: 10. The germline V gene has CDR1 SEHNR and CDR2 FQNEAQ (reference sequence). In nucleotides, the CDR3 is TGTGCCAGCAGGGGACCCGAGACAGGGGACTCTGGAAACACCATATATTTT. It encodes CASRGPETGDSGNTIYF.

The chain is built from TRBV13 and TRBJ2-7; D remains ambiguous. The ends were cut back, 5 bases at V and 4 bases at J, with 9 bases in the middle. CDR3 length: 12 residues. CDR1 and CDR2 (germline): PRHDT, FYEKMQ (reference sequence). The CDR3 loop is CASSRVEYEQYF. The CDR3 DNA is TGTGCCAGCAGCCGGGTGGAATACGAGCAGTACTTC.

This clone was observed a handful of times. The V and J genes are TRBV27 and TRBJ2-7, with no clear D. This CDR3 has 13 amino acids. The V end was cut by 0 bases, the J end by 6 bases, with 9 bases between. CDR1 and CDR2 (germline): MNHEY, SMNVEV (reference sequence). CDR3 protein: CASSLSSGSEQYF. Written as DNA, the CDR3 is TGTGCCAGCAGTTTATCGTCGGGTTCCGAGCAGTACTTC.

V usage is TRBV9 and J usage is TRBJ2-1, with D maybe TRBD1 (5 bases). V was shortened by 4 bases and J by 8 bases, with 7 bases between the two germline ends. In germline, CDR1 is SGDLS, CDR2 YYNGEE. The CDR3 runs to 11 residues. CDR3 nucleotide sequence: TGTGCCAGCAGCCCCAGGGATGAGCAGTTCTTC. Protein product: CASSPRDEQFF.

The chain couples TRBV9 to TRBJ2-7; D assignment may be TRBD1 or TRBD2 (6 bases each). Germline CDR1 SGDLS, CDR2 YYNGEE. V gave up 4 bases and J gave up 9 bases, with 17 bases separating them. The CDR3 contains 13 residues. The CDR3 bases are TGTGCCAGCAGCCCCGAGGGGGGACTCGGGCAGTACTTC. Residues: CASSPEGGLGQYF. The whole variable domain, remainder taken from reference TRBV9 and TRBJ2-7, is DSGVTQTPKHLITATGQRVTLRCSPRSGDLSVYWYQQSLDQGLQFLIQYYNGEERAKGNILERFSAQQFPDLHSELNLSSLELGDSALYFCASSPEGGLGQYFGPGTRLTVT.

The chain joins TRBV7-9 to TRBJ1-1, with D perhaps matching TRBD1 (5 bases). In germline, CDR1 is SEHNR, CDR2 FQNEAQ (reference sequence). There are 11 residues in the CDR3. V was shortened by 4 bases and J by 8 bases, with 8 bases between the two germline ends. In DNA form, the CDR3 reads TGTGCCAGCAGCTCGTGGGGCGAAGCTTTCTTT. Translating gives CASSSWGEAFF.

The rearrangement joins TRBV28 to TRBJ1-5; a possible D gene is TRBD1 (6 bases). There are 14 residues in the CDR3. Trimming stripped 7 bases from V and 7 bases from J, with 17 bases between. CDR1 and CDR2 from the germline V gene are MDHEN and SYDVKM. The CDR3 loop is CASTLQQGRQPQHF. In DNA form, the CDR3 reads TGTGCCAGCACCCTCCAACAGGGCCGGCAGCCCCAGCATTTT.

The genes are TRBV4-2 and TRBJ2-3; D is perhaps TRBD1 or TRBD2 (5 bases each). V was shortened by 2 bases and J by 1 base, with 13 bases between the two germline ends. Germline loops: CDR1 LGHNA, CDR2 YNFKEQ. CDR3 length: 16 amino acids. The CDR3 DNA reads TGTGCCAGCAGCCAAAGGTTCAGGGACCGCACAGATACGCAGTATTTT. This sequence encodes CASSQRFRDRTDTQYF.

J is TRBJ2-1 and V is TRBV9, with 11 bases matching TRBD2. With 4 bases clipped from V and 5 bases from J, the junction kept 8 bases outside the gene matches. The germline CDR1 and CDR2 sequences are SGDLS and YYNGEE. This CDR3 is built from 16 residues. The CDR3 bases are TGTGCCAGCAGCCCCCGTCGACTAGCGGGGCACAATGAGCAGTTCTTC. Its protein is CASSPRRLAGHNEQFF. Variable domain in full (rest from reference TRBV9 and TRBJ2-1): DSGVTQTPKHLITATGQRVTLRCSPRSGDLSVYWYQQSLDQGLQFLIQYYNGEERAKGNILERFSAQQFPDLHSELNLSSLELGDSALYFCASSPRRLAGHNEQFFGPGTRLTVL.

V is TRBV19 and J is TRBJ1-5; maybe TRBD1 (6 bases). Trimming shortened V by 5 bases and J by 2 bases, and 10 bases separated the two germline ends. The CDR3 runs 14 residues. CDR1 and CDR2 from the germline V gene are LNHDA and SQIVND (reference sequence). The CDR3 region is CASSDRIGNQPQHF. DNA for the CDR3: TGTGCCAGTAGTGACAGGATAGGCAATCAGCCCCAGCATTTT.

The chain combines TRBV10-3 with TRBJ1-4; TRBD1 is a possible D gene (6 bases). Germline V lookup: CDR1 ENHRY, CDR2 SYGVKD. V was trimmed by 4 bases and J by 5 bases, leaving 8 bases between them. The CDR3 extends over 13 amino acids. CDR3 coding DNA: TGTGCCATCAGTGGCAGGGGAAATGAAAAACTGTTTTTT. The encoded protein is CAISGRGNEKLFF.

CDR3 amino acids: CASSVKRSLGEAYQPQHF. CDR3 nucleotides: TGTGCCAGCAGTGTAAAACGATCTCTGGGGGAGGCTTATCAGCCCCAGCATTTT. The chain is built from TRBV28 and TRBJ1-5, with D perhaps matching TRBD1 (5 bases). Germline V gives CDR1 MDHEN, CDR2 SYDVKM. The CDR3 sequence is 18 residues long. Trimming removed 5 bases at V and 5 bases at J, with 25 bases between.

The chain couples TRBV7-7 to TRBJ2-6; D remains ambiguous. The CDR3 has 19 amino acids. With 2 bases removed from V and 0 bases from J, the gap between germline ends came to 17 bases. Germline CDR1 is SSHAT and CDR2 is FNYEAQ (reference sequence). For the CDR3, the DNA is TGTGCCAGCAGCTTAAGATGGACCCCAAGAGACTCTGGGGCCAACGTCCTGACTTTC. Protein product: CASSLRWTPRDSGANVLTF.